The clone carrying this T cell receptor (beta chain) was detected many times. The target antigen is unknown. TCRdb processed the 5' RACE reads anew with MiXCR; each CDR3 protein has one entry. The table lists 130,000 to 150,000 distinct CDR3 sequences, under 4.5% of them singletons. Germline-derived CDR1 and CDR2 are MNHEY and SMNVEV (reference sequence). The CDR3 contains 13 residues. V was shortened by 0 bases and J by 6 bases, with 6 bases between the two germline ends. This sample is drawn from a study of identical twins. Overall study findings and caveats: The study found that models underestimated out-of-frame TCR alpha sharing in monozygotic twins. Insertion counts were lower in abundant cord blood beta clonotypes, a trend that memory repertoires did not show.

Specimen: memory T cells sorted from blood. The chain uses TRBV27 and TRBJ1-5; D remains ambiguous. The source of this sequence is a man aged 18 to 35 in good health. CDR3 in amino acids: CASSLSGPQPQHF. CDR3 in DNA: TGTGCCAGCAGTTTATCAGGGCCTCAGCCCCAGCATTTT.